The rows below give T cell receptor beta chains drawn from one sample of a study of early T cells in non-severe SARS-CoV-2 infection. TCRdb analysed the 5' RACE reads with MiXCR anew, one entry per CDR3 protein. Found here are over 30,000 distinct CDR3 sequences, 7% to 7.5% of them singletons; the top ten hold about 13%. Sequenced material: whole blood, taken at baseline. The receptors here all came from an adult who was a healthcare worker with PCR-confirmed SARS-CoV-2 infection or an uninfected control (not recorded which). CDR3s include the opening cysteine and the closing phenylalanine or tryptophan. A D gene is named only where the DNA matches it firmly. Part of the rows lack a size; the others show once, few, many or a class for expanded clones.

D gene: TRBD1
J gene: TRBJ1-4
clone size: few
V gene: TRBV4-3
CDR3 protein: CASSPNRGWDEKLFF
CDR3 DNA: TGCGCCAGCAGCCCCAACAGGGGTTGGGATGAAAAACTGTTTTTT

D gene: -
J gene: TRBJ2-7
clone size: -
V gene: TRBV20-1
CDR3 protein: CSAYDTIYTSVEQYF
CDR3 DNA: TGCAGTGCCTACGACACTATCTATACGTCGGTCGAGCAGTACTTC

D gene: -
J gene: TRBJ2-1
clone size: few
V gene: TRBV3-1
CDR3 protein: CASRGGGVAEQFF
CDR3 DNA: TGTGCCAGCAGAGGGGGCGGGGTTGCTGAGCAGTTCTTC

D gene: TRBD2
J gene: TRBJ2-2
clone size: -
V gene: TRBV7-3
CDR3 protein: CASSLTSPAGGNTGELFF
CDR3 DNA: TGTGCCAGCAGCTTAACGTCCCCAGCGGGAGGGAACACCGGGGAGCTGTTTTTT

D gene: -
J gene: TRBJ2-7
clone size: -
V gene: TRBV29-1
CDR3 protein: CSVGSGRSYEQYF
CDR3 DNA: TGCAGCGTTGGGAGCGGACGGTCCTACGAGCAGTACTTC

D gene: TRBD2
J gene: TRBJ2-1
clone size: few
V gene: TRBV6-2/TRBV6-3
CDR3 protein: CASSIPGGGLNEQFF
CDR3 DNA: TGTGCCAGCAGTATTCCGGGAGGGGGACTCAATGAGCAGTTCTTC

D gene: -
J gene: TRBJ2-3
clone size: medium-sized
V gene: TRBV7-2
CDR3 protein: CASSLTFGADTQYF
CDR3 DNA: TGTGCCAGCAGCTTAACCTTCGGCGCAGATACGCAGTATTTT

D gene: -
J gene: TRBJ2-5
clone size: few
V gene: TRBV12-3/TRBV12-4
CDR3 protein: CASSPGAGAAPGETQYF
CDR3 DNA: TGTGCCAGCAGTCCAGGCGCGGGGGCGGCCCCAGGAGAGACCCAGTACTTC

D gene: -
J gene: TRBJ2-5
clone size: -
V gene: TRBV12-3/TRBV12-4
CDR3 protein: CASSFLAGRQETQYF
CDR3 DNA: TGTGCCAGCAGTTTCCTCGCGGGAAGGCAAGAGACCCAGTACTTC

D gene: -
J gene: TRBJ1-1
clone size: many
V gene: TRBV15
CDR3 protein: CATKGETEAFF
CDR3 DNA: TGTGCCACTAAGGGGGAAACTGAAGCTTTCTTT

D gene: -
J gene: TRBJ2-1
clone size: many
V gene: TRBV7-2
CDR3 protein: CASSLGRGPYNEQFF
CDR3 DNA: TGTGCCAGCAGCTTGGGCAGGGGACCCTACAATGAGCAGTTCTTC

D gene: TRBD1
J gene: TRBJ1-5
clone size: -
V gene: TRBV7-2
CDR3 protein: CASSLIGTGNQPQHF
CDR3 DNA: TGTGCCAGCAGCTTAATTGGGACAGGGAATCAGCCCCAGCATTTT

D gene: TRBD2
J gene: TRBJ2-3
clone size: few
V gene: TRBV15
CDR3 protein: CATSSGLAGGRDTQYF
CDR3 DNA: TGTGCCACCAGCAGTGGGCTAGCGGGAGGGAGAGATACGCAGTATTTT

D gene: -
J gene: TRBJ1-2
clone size: -
V gene: TRBV10-3
CDR3 protein: CAITAGTNYGYTF
CDR3 DNA: TGTGCCATCACGGCCGGAACTAACTATGGCTACACCTTC

D gene: TRBD2
J gene: TRBJ2-1
clone size: many
V gene: TRBV9
CDR3 protein: CASSPNSGRSYNEQFF
CDR3 DNA: TGTGCCAGCAGCCCCAATAGCGGGAGAAGCTACAATGAGCAGTTCTTC